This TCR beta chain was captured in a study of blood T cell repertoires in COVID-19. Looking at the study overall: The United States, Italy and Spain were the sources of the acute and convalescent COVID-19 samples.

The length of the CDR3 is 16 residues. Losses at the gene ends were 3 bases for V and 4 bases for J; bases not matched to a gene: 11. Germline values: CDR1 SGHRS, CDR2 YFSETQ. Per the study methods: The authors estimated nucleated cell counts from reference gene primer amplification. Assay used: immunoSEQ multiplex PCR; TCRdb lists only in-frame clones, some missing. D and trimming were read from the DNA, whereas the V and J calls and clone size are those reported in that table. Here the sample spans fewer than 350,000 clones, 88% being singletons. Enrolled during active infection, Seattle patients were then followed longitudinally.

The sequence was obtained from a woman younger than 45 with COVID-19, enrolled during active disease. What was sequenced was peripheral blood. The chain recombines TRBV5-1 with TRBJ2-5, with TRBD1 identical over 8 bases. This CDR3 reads CASSSTTGAITETQYF. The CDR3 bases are TGCGCCAGCAGCTCTACGACAGGGGCAATAACAGAGACCCAGTACTTC.